Each of the 13 T cell receptor beta chains below was sequenced from the same sample in a study of Ad26.COV2.S vaccination and SARS-CoV-2 variants. Only in-frame clones appear in the TCRdb table, and some are missing; sequencing was by immunoSEQ multiplex PCR. The table has around 300,000 clones, 75% to 90% seen once. The treatment was: 15 to 20 received Ad26.COV2.S at low or high dose, single or two shots; 5 received placebo; per-sample allocation not given. Repertoires come from day 63 after the first vaccine or placebo injection. Sequencing used peripheral blood, obtained in a trial of Ad26.COV2.S vaccine versus placebo. The receptors derive from a person between 18 and 60 years old who received the Ad26.COV2.S COVID-19 vaccine or a placebo.

The J gene is TRBJ2-7, the V gene TRBV3-1 (or the pseudogene TRBV3-2); the D is unclear. The CDR3 covers 14 residues. The germline V gene encodes CDR1 LGHDT and CDR2 YNNKEL (reference sequence). The germline V and J ends were trimmed by 0 bases and 3 bases, with 9 bases remaining between them. CDR3 DNA sequence: TGTGCCAGCAGCCAAGATCAGAAGGACTACGAGCAGTACTTC. This gives the protein CASSQDQKDYEQYF.

The chain joins TRBV9 to TRBJ2-3, with D perhaps matching TRBD1 (6 bases). Per the germline V gene, CDR1 is SGDLS and CDR2 is YYNGEE. The V and J ends lost 0 bases and 4 bases respectively, with 12 bases between them. This CDR3 comprises 15 residues. In nucleotides, the CDR3 is TGTGCCAGCAGCGTAGAAGGACAGCTGGCAGATACGCAGTATTTT. It encodes CASSVEGQLADTQYF. The whole variable domain, remainder taken from reference TRBV9 and TRBJ2-3, is DSGVTQTPKHLITATGQRVTLRCSPRSGDLSVYWYQQSLDQGLQFLIQYYNGEERAKGNILERFSAQQFPDLHSELNLSSLELGDSALYFCASSVEGQLADTQYFGPGTRLTVL.

This chain connects TRBV27 to TRBJ2-7; the D is unclear. The germline V and J ends were trimmed by 2 bases and 0 bases, with 8 bases remaining between them. The CDR3 length is 14 residues. The V gene's germline CDR1 is MNHEY and CDR2 SMNVEV (reference sequence). CDR3 sequence: CASSLEASSYEQYF. CDR3 coding DNA: TGTGCCAGCAGTTTAGAGGCGAGCTCCTACGAGCAGTACTTC.

This sequence joins TRBV11-2 and TRBJ2-1, with TRBD2 matching over 8 bases. V was clipped by 1 base and J by 7 bases; unmatched bases: 9. CDR3 length: 16 residues. Germline V gene data show CDR1 as SGHAT and CDR2 as FQNNGV. The DNA of the CDR3 is TGTGCCAGCAGCTTAGCCAGGGCGGGGGGCTGGAATGAGCAGTTCTTC. The encoded protein is CASSLARAGGWNEQFF.

The CDR3 here is CASTLIGSRNTEAFF. As DNA, the CDR3 is TGTGCCAGTACCCTAATTGGGTCCAGAAACACTGAAGCTTTCTTT. The genes are TRBV19 and TRBJ1-1; no reliable D call. This CDR3 spans 15 amino acids. The V end lost 7 bases, the J end lost 2 bases, and 17 bases lay between the germline ends. Germline CDR1 is LNHDA and CDR2 is SQIVND (reference sequence).

The rearrangement links TRBV2 to TRBJ1-5, with TRBD1 as a possible D gene (5 bases). Trimming pared 7 bases from V and 1 base from J, leaving 17 bases between. This CDR3 spans 16 amino acids. CDR1 and CDR2 from the germline V gene are SNHLY and FYNNEI. CDR3 DNA: TGTGCCAGCACACCCAGTAGGGGTCACAGCAATCAGCCCCAGCATTTT. Translation: CASTPSRGHSNQPQHF.

This clone was detected only once. This rearrangement joins TRBV2 to TRBJ1-1; D not certain. This CDR3 contains 14 residues. The V end lost 3 bases, the J end lost 2 bases, and 10 bases lay between the germline ends. Germline V lookup: CDR1 SNHLY, CDR2 FYNNEI. CDR3 loop: CASSDGFGNTEAFF. DNA of the CDR3: TGTGCCAGCAGTGACGGGTTTGGAAACACTGAAGCTTTCTTT.

This chain joins TRBV19 and TRBJ1-3, with no clear D. CDR1 LNHDA and CDR2 SQIVND come from the germline V gene (reference sequence). The V and J ends lost 6 bases and 5 bases respectively, with 14 bases between them. CDR3 length: 14 residues. CDR3 nucleotides: TGTGCCAGTAGGGACCTTGGGAACCGAAACACCATATATTTT. Its protein is CASRDLGNRNTIYF. Based on the CDR3 plus reference TRBV19 and TRBJ1-3, the full variable domain is DGGITQSPKYLFRKEGQNVTLSCEQNLNHDAMYWYRQDPGQGLRLIYYSQIVNDFQKGDIAEGYSVSREKKESFPLTVTSAQKNPTAFYLCASRDLGNRNTIYFGEGSWLTVV.

The chain uses TRBV6-4 and TRBJ2-3; D unresolved. V was cut by 0 bases and J by 2 bases, with 9 bases left in between. The CDR3 is 15 residues long. Germline values: CDR1 MRHNA, CDR2 SNTAGT. In DNA form, the CDR3 reads TGTGCCAGCAGTGACTCAGGCGCAGCCACAGATACGCAGTATTTT. Its protein product is CASSDSGAATDTQYF.

The V call is TRBV10-1, the J call TRBJ1-1; TRBD1 agrees at 7 bases. This CDR3 region has 14 residues. The germline V gene has CDR1 WNHNN and CDR2 SYGVQD (reference sequence). V trimming: 0 bases; J trimming: 3 bases; junction bases outside the gene matches: 1. The CDR3, as DNA: TGCGCCAGCAGTGAGTCAACAGGGGACACTGAAGCTTTCTTT. Its protein is CASSESTGDTEAFF.

The V and J genes are TRBV10-2 and TRBJ1-3; D is uncertain. The CDR3 is 13 amino acids. Trimming shortened V by 5 bases and J by 1 base, and 6 bases separated the two germline ends. CDR1 and CDR2 from the germline V gene are WSHSY and SAAADI. Here the CDR3 reads CASSMYSGNTIYF. In DNA, the CDR3 is TGCGCCAGCAGTATGTATTCTGGAAACACCATATATTTT.

The chain joins TRBV19 to TRBJ1-5, with D unclear. The V end lost 5 bases, the J end lost 1 base, and 9 bases lay between the germline ends. The V gene's germline CDR1 is LNHDA and CDR2 SQIVND (reference sequence). The CDR3 consists of 14 residues. DNA of the CDR3: TGTGCCAGTAGTTCCGCTGCGAGCAATCAGCCCCAGCATTTT. Its translation is CASSSAASNQPQHF.

This chain uses TRBV7-9 with TRBJ1-1; D is unclear. The V end lost 5 bases, the J end lost 4 bases, and 11 bases lay between the germline ends. The CDR3 loop spans 13 amino acids. CDR1 is SEHNR and CDR2 is FQNEAQ in the germline V gene (reference sequence). The CDR3: CASSPRVGTEAFF. CDR3 nucleotide sequence: TGTGCCAGCAGCCCCCGGGTGGGCACTGAAGCTTTCTTT.